The T cell receptor beta chain described here comes from a study of T cells in Graves' hyperthyroidism and ophthalmopathy. Study-wide results and caveats: In the blood, most expanded thyroid clonotypes above 0.001 appeared as well.

Germline CDR1 SNHLY, CDR2 FYNNEI. The J segment lost 2 bases and the V segment lost 8 bases, leaving 14 bases of the junction unmatched. The CDR3 sequence is 17 residues long. This clonotype has at least ten counts. Its antigen is as yet unknown. RNA transcripts yielded amplified TCR beta CDR3 regions. The primer set for the first-round RT-PCR of the TCR CDR3 was HTBI. From the multiplex PCR reads, TCRdb called clonotypes with MiXCR, one entry per CDR3 protein. The sample lists 540,000 or so distinct CDR3 sequences, less than 20% seen once, with 7.3% in the top ten. V and J are TRBV2 and TRBJ1-4; 7 bases line up with TRBD1. The sequence derives from a woman younger than 45 with Graves' hyperthyroidism. Sequenced input: blood. DNA of the CDR3: TGTGCCAGCCTACCCGGGACAGTCAGCTGGACTAATGAAAAACTGTTTTTT. It codes for CASLPGTVSWTNEKLFF.